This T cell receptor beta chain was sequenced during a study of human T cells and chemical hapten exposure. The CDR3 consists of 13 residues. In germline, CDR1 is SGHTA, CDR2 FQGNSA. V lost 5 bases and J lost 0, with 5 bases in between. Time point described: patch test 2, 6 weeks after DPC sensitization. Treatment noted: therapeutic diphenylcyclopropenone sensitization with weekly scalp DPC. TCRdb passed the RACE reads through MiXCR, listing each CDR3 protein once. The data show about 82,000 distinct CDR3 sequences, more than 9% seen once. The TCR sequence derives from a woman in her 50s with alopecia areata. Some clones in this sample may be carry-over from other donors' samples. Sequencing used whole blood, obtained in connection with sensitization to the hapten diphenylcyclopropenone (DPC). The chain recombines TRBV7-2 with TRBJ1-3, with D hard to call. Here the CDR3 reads CASSRVSGNTIYF. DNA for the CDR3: TGTGCCAGCAGCAGGGTCTCTGGAAACACCATATATTTT.